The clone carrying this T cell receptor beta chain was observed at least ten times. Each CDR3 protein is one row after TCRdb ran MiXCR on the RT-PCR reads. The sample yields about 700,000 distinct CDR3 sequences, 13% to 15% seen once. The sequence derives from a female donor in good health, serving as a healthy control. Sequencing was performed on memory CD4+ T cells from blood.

CDR3 nucleotides: TGTGCCAGCAGTTTTTTGGCTTACAATGAGCAGTTCTTC. The encoded protein is CASSFLAYNEQFF. The chain couples TRBV12-3 or TRBV12-4 to TRBJ2-1; D unresolved. CDR3 length: 13 amino acids. The V end was cut by 3 bases, the J end by 4 bases, with 7 bases between.